Detailed here is one T cell receptor beta chain. This entry is derived from a study of control samples from healthy donors and cancer patients. Profiled with immunoSEQ multiplex PCR; TCRdb holds only in-frame clones, not every one. The sample gives roughly 70,000 clones, about 94% of which show up once; 2.5% to 3% is in the top ten. The sequenced sample was blood. This TCR came from a woman aged 30 to 39 in good health.

This chain's CDR3 is CASRPGQGYGYTF. The CDR3 DNA sequence: TGTGCCAGCAGACCGGGACAGGGCTATGGCTACACCTTC. V and J are TRBV28 and TRBJ1-2; 9 bases are a match to TRBD1. Trimming removed 6 bases from V and 4 bases from J; junction bases left unmatched: 3. From germline, CDR1 is MDHEN and CDR2 SYDVKM. CDR3 length: 13 residues.